This TCR beta chain was sequenced for a study of T cells after yellow fever vaccination. Study-wide background: Some fractions had low cell numbers, and these were prepared with SMART-Seq v4 Ultra Low Input. Broader study findings: CD4 and CD8 compartments shared a small share of clonotypes, likely from convergent recombination.

It was through 5'RACE template switching that TCR cDNA was made, with a universal primer site and UMIs added. TCRdb passed the 5' RACE reads through MiXCR, listing each CDR3 protein once. The sample carries 310,000 or so distinct CDR3 sequences, around 3.6% recorded once. The CDR3 covers 15 residues. The germline V gene encodes CDR1 SGHRS and CDR2 YFSETQ. J lost 4 bases, V lost 3 bases, and 9 bases had no gene match. This clonotype appeared many times. Its antigen is unidentified. The sequences come from PBMCs, collected on the day of the yellow fever booster vaccination. The clonotype comes from a man aged 18 to 30 who received the YFV17D yellow fever vaccine. V is TRBV5-1 and J is TRBJ1-2; TRBD1 matches at 7 bases. The CDR3, as DNA: TGCGCCAGCAGCTCGGGAACGGGACAGCCCTATGGCTACACCTTC. Its protein is CASSSGTGQPYGYTF.